These T cell receptor beta chains were read from a single sample in a study of blood T cell repertoires in COVID-19. Repertoires were generated with immunoSEQ multiplex PCR, while TCRdb's copy carries only in-frame clones and drops some. There are 130,000 or so clones in the sample; 77% occur only once, and approximately 7.9% lies in the top ten. Material for sequencing was peripheral blood. These receptors all come from a human donor in a cohort sampled during active COVID-19. Both conserved end residues are part of each CDR3. The order of the fields is J gene, D gene, V gene, clone size, CDR3 protein, CDR3 DNA. The D gene is left open where the match is weak. Only part of the rows carry a size: once, few, many, or a class if the clone is expanded.

>TRBJ1-3|TRBD1|TRBV3-1/TRBV3-2|-
CASSQEVGPRGSGNTIYF
TGTGCCAGCAGCCAAGAAGTCGGTCCCAGGGGGTCTGGAAACACCATATATTTT
>TRBJ2-7|TRBD1|TRBV5-1|-
CASSLGQGGSYEQYF
TGCGCCAGCAGCCTCGGACAGGGGGGCTCCTACGAGCAGTACTTC
>TRBJ1-5|-|TRBV5-6|-
CASSLASSNQPQHF
TGTGCCAGCAGCTTGGCCTCTTCTAATCAGCCCCAGCATTTT
>TRBJ2-7|TRBD1|TRBV11-2|-
CASSWDRPYEQYF
TGTGCCAGCAGCTGGGACAGGCCCTACGAGCAGTACTTC
>TRBJ1-2|-|TRBV3-1/TRBV3-2|once
CASSQDWGDYGYTF
TGTGCCAGCAGCCAAGATTGGGGGGACTATGGCTACACCTTC
>TRBJ2-7|TRBD1|TRBV5-6|-
CASNQGGRGRVEQYF
TGTGCCAGCAACCAGGGTGGTAGGGGGCGAGTCGAGCAGTACTTC
>TRBJ1-1|TRBD1|TRBV28|-
CASSLSTGRTEAFF
TGTGCCAGCAGTTTATCGACAGGGCGGACTGAAGCTTTCTTT
>TRBJ2-7|-|TRBV27|-
CASMQGGVGDEQYF
TGTGCCAGCATGCAGGGGGGAGTAGGCGACGAGCAGTACTTC
>TRBJ2-7|-|TRBV19|once
CASSLDGAYEQYF
TGTGCCAGTTCCCTAGACGGAGCCTACGAGCAGTACTTC
>TRBJ2-7|TRBD2|TRBV28|once
CASSSGTRTYEQYF
TGTGCCAGCAGTTCCGGGACTAGAACCTACGAGCAGTACTTC
>TRBJ1-5|-|TRBV28|-
CASRWAGLNQPQHF
TGTGCCAGCAGGTGGGCAGGTCTTAATCAGCCCCAGCATTTT
>TRBJ1-1|TRBD1|TRBV5-1|-
CASSLDRGDTAFF
TGCGCCAGCAGCTTGGACAGGGGCGATACAGCTTTCTTT
>TRBJ2-7|-|TRBV18|-
CASSPPAGFGEQYF
TGTGCCAGCTCACCACCGGCGGGATTTGGCGAGCAGTACTTC
>TRBJ2-7|-|TRBV9|many
CASSPGGSGSSYEQYF
TGTGCCAGCAGCCCCGGCGGTAGCGGTAGCTCCTACGAGCAGTACTTC
>TRBJ2-7|-|TRBV13|-
CASRNQRTYEQYF
TGTGCCAGCAGAAATCAGCGGACCTACGAGCAGTACTTC
>TRBJ1-5|-|TRBV4-1|-
CASSQDGKAGQPQHF
TGCGCCAGCAGCCAAGATGGAAAGGCCGGGCAGCCCCAGCATTTT
>TRBJ2-1|TRBD1|TRBV5-8|-
CASSRTSIVGTGGNEQFF
TGTGCCAGCAGTCGAACATCTATCGTCGGGACAGGGGGAAATGAGCAGTTCTTC
>TRBJ2-5|-|TRBV9|-
CASSRLATVPETQYF
TGTGCCAGCAGCAGGTTGGCGACAGTCCCCGAGACCCAGTACTTC
>TRBJ1-6|TRBD1|TRBV19|-
CASSMGQENSPLHF
TGTGCCAGTAGTATGGGACAGGAAAATTCACCCCTCCACTTT
>TRBJ2-7|-|TRBV30|-
CAWRPPGDHEQYF
TGTGCCTGGAGACCTCCGGGGGACCACGAGCAGTACTTC
>TRBJ2-5|TRBD2|TRBV7-2|-
CASSLGGRRETQYF
TGTGCCAGCAGCTTGGGGGGGAGACGAGAGACCCAGTACTTC
>TRBJ1-2|-|TRBV2|-
CASSGQAGGGYTF
TGTGCCAGCAGTGGACAAGCGGGGGGGGGCTACACCTTC
>TRBJ2-5|-|TRBV5-1|-
CASSLELASQETQYF
TGCGCCAGCAGCTTGGAGTTAGCCTCACAAGAGACCCAGTACTTC
>TRBJ2-7|-|TRBV2|-
CASSEAQGVSYEQYF
TGTGCCAGCAGTGAAGCACAGGGCGTCTCCTACGAGCAGTACTTC
>TRBJ2-7|TRBD1|TRBV10-3|few
CAISGDRESSYEQYF
TGTGCCATCAGTGGGGACAGGGAGAGCTCCTACGAGCAGTACTTC
>TRBJ2-7|-|TRBV7-9|-
CASSATLGQGGDEQYF
TGTGCCAGCAGCGCCACCCTAGGACAGGGAGGGGACGAGCAGTACTTC
>TRBJ1-1|-|TRBV12-3/TRBV12-4|-
CASSLRGGRAFF
TGTGCCAGCAGTTTACGGGGGGGAAGGGCTTTCTTT
>TRBJ2-7|-|TRBV11-2|-
CASSPPSYEQYF
TGTGCCAGCAGTCCCCCTTCCTACGAGCAGTACTTC
>TRBJ2-7|TRBD2|TRBV5-1|-
CASSSGGGSYEQYF
TGCGCCAGCAGCTCCGGGGGGGGAAGCTACGAGCAGTACTTC
>TRBJ1-2|-|TRBV19|-
CASSIRSPTGWGYGYTF
TGTGCCAGTAGTATCCGGTCCCCGACAGGCTGGGGCTATGGCTACACCTTC
>TRBJ2-6|TRBD2|TRBV3-1/TRBV3-2|-
CASSQEASGSSGANVLTF
TGTGCCAGCAGCCAAGAGGCTAGCGGCTCCTCTGGGGCCAACGTCCTGACTTTC
>TRBJ2-1|TRBD1|TRBV6-6|-
CAGRTGPNNEQFF
TGTGCGGGGAGGACAGGGCCAAACAATGAGCAGTTCTTC
>TRBJ1-5|TRBD1|TRBV6-5|-
CASKDRPIPEPQHF
TGTGCCAGCAAGGACAGGCCCATCCCAGAGCCCCAGCATTTT
>TRBJ2-7|-|TRBV5-4|-
CASSLDSAYEQYF
TGTGCCAGCAGCTTAGACTCGGCCTACGAGCAGTACTTC
>TRBJ1-3|-|TRBV6-6|few
CASSYEGLAGNTIYF
TGTGCCAGCAGTTACGAGGGACTTGCTGGAAACACCATATATTTT
>TRBJ2-7|TRBD1|TRBV25-1|-
CASSLGGQTYEQYF
TGTGCCAGCAGTCTAGGGGGACAGACCTACGAGCAGTACTTC